This T cell receptor (beta chain) was captured in a study of cytomegalovirus exposure and HLA in healthy donors listed by TCRdb under 2017. Looking at the study overall: In an earlier analysis of roughly 590 of the donors, approximately 260 Gb of sequence data and 117 million unique TCR beta sequences from about 180 million T cells were reported. Along with the approximately 600-subject first cohort, a separate validation cohort of about 110 different subjects was used. Roughly 300 gigabases of sequencing data and around 80 million unique TCR sequences made up an early release that covered approximately 620 HLA-typed donors. In a later genetic analysis, genome-wide SNP genotypes for about three fifths of the roughly 670 donors were used, and that subset was treated as a discovery cohort. In the later analysis, no new phenotypic data were used to find candidate immune exposures; instead, reliance was placed on TCR beta sequences and their occurrence across donors. Several DR-DQ haplotypes were handled as single units for association and clustering because linkage in the cohort was strong. The study aimed to test whether cataloging public T cell receptors could reveal signatures of past pathogen exposure. Across some 400 genotyped donors of the cohort, an average of approximately 240,000 unique TCR beta nucleotide sequences per donor were sequenced, and 15% to 20% of those sequences were non-productive. The study profiled the T cell repertoires of 666 subjects by immunosequencing and related them to cytomegalovirus serostatus. The study combined high-throughput TCR immunosequencing, statistical association of individual TCRs with disease status, and machine learning to predict cytomegalovirus infection status. The number of typed donors differed by locus: roughly 629-640 for A, B, C, DRB1 and DQB1; 522 for DQA1; approximately 600 for DPA1; and 400 to 480 for DPB1. An earlier analysis of approximately 630 of the donors applied high-throughput TCR beta sequencing to assess whether each TCR beta V gene segment acted as functional or pseudogenic. HLA typing included class I and class II loci at four-digit resolution. Every repertoire in the discovery cohort had been generated on one and the same sequencing platform. Alongside the repertoire data, information on donor age, sex, ethnicity and CMV serostatus was compiled. The genetic ancestry cluster associated with self-reported Caucasian donors included about 81% of the approximately 400 genotyped donors. To study patterns of TCR occurrence, a later analysis re-analyzed previously published TCR beta repertoires from more than 550 donors and added high-resolution HLA genotyping. The full study reports these points: A group of highly shared sequence variants was considered likely to be a technical artifact of the sequencing pipeline. Roughly uniform sequencing depth across donors was assumed in presence/absence analyses, although this assumption may not hold. Correlated functional status among segregating V segments might reflect linkage disequilibrium, but an unknown experimental factor could not be ruled out. Several of the top co-occurrence clusters appeared to be linked to parvovirus B19, influenza, CMV and Epstein-Barr virus, according to a later analysis. In a later genetic analysis, a missense DCLRE1C variant was associated with V-gene and J-gene trimming of TCR beta chains, and the association was replicated in an independent cohort. CMV serostatus was the only immune exposure information available for the cohort. According to a later analysis, TCR association rates differed among HLA loci, with DRB1 alleles showing the most associated TCRs and HLA-C alleles showing the fewest. Cytomegalovirus status was reported to be diagnosed by the classifier with high specificity and sensitivity in both the original and validation cohorts. The study listed 164 TCR beta chains as associated with cytomegalovirus. The 87-base-pair reads could not distinguish some IMGT-functional V segments, including TRBV6-2 and TRBV6-3, so those segments were excluded. In an earlier analysis of about 600 of the donors, most TCR beta V segments appeared in productive rearrangements about 87% or about 30% of the time, broadly matching IMGT annotations. When HLA alleles, especially DR and DQ, strongly co-occurred, TCR associations were difficult to assign to individual alleles. Three of the identified cytomegalovirus-associated TCR beta chains were confirmed in vitro to be specific for cytomegalovirus antigens. The earlier analysis of some 560 of the donors excluded around 17 rarely observed V segments, including chromosome 9 orphons, because counts were too low. According to the authors, the approach could potentially be generalized to other disease states and immunological phenotypes. A further reported finding was that TCR beta sequences accurately predicted the HLA-A and HLA-B alleles for most subjects in the first cohort. In a later analysis, some 18,000 TCR beta sequences were associated with specific HLA alleles at a false discovery rate of 0.05. Most TCR sequences were seen in very few donors, while some public TCRs were found in many individuals. A later analysis found that most CMV-associated TCR beta chains appeared HLA-restricted, with HLA associations seemingly driven largely by CMV exposure. Compared with the approximately 670-donor mean, donors in an Asian-associated ancestry cluster had fewer N-insertions in productive TCRs, according to a later genetic analysis. In a later analysis, HLA-associated TCR beta chains were found to be more clonally expanded and to have lower generation probabilities than equally common non-associated chains. In this cohort, only TCR beta chains were sequenced, and detectable features were limited by the absence of alpha or paired-chain data. Because some donors lacked HLA typing at each locus, the association tests relied only on the typed subset.

Note on this clone: Its antigen remains undetermined. No base qualities exist here, and no much larger clone lies one base off it.

The protocol used for the library was the immunoSEQ multiplex PCR assay. The multiplex PCR relied on a mix of 60 forward primers for TCR Vbeta segments and 13 reverse primers for TCR Jbeta segments. The CDR3 region of rearranged TCR beta genes was amplified from genomic DNA with a multiplex PCR assay. The amplified TCR beta libraries were sequenced on the Illumina HiSeq System as 87-base-pair reads. Regarding the original processing steps: A later analysis counted 65 million to 90 million unique TCR beta chains across the approximately 700 repertoires, and about 10 million of these chains were shared by at least two donors. Raw reads were error-corrected and collapsed into unique sequences by a nearest-neighbor algorithm in which closely related sequences were merged to remove PCR and sequencing errors. To assign V, D and J gene segments, CDR3 sequences were aligned to IMGT reference sequences. For a sequence to be retained, at least a six-nucleotide match to both a V gene segment and a J gene segment was required. Rearrangements were classified as productive when the CDR3 lacked stop codons and remained in frame with V and J, and all other rearrangements were classified as non-productive. CDR3 was defined according to IMGT convention as the region running from the second conserved V-encoded cysteine to the conserved J-encoded phenylalanine. The earlier analysis of 587 of the donors excluded any sequence lacking an unambiguous match to a single V gene segment. An earlier analysis of several hundred of the donors called V segments functional above 56.7% productive rearrangements and segregating when the between-donor standard deviation exceeded 5%. A statistical classification framework was built for diagnosing cytomegalovirus status from the catalog of TCR beta chain sequences. In a later analysis, TCR nucleotide sequences were compared against IMGT/GENE-DB human TR gene sequences so that V and J genes could be assigned. In a later analysis, CDR3 sequences and most-parsimonious VDJ recombination scenarios were assigned using the TCRdist pipeline. In a later analysis, every TCR beta chain was defined by the combination of its CDR3 amino acid sequence and its V-gene family, and reads without a unique V-gene family were dropped. A later analysis removed 600 or so highly shared, low-generation-probability nucleotide sequences to deal with suspected cross-contamination and a sequencing artifact. In a later analysis, a clonal expansion index for each public chain was calculated from normalized within-repertoire ranks of inferred template counts. In a later analysis, generation probabilities were computed using a VDJ recombination model fitted to out-of-frame rearrangements, and the results were checked against IGoR. A later analysis scored TCR-TCR, TCR-HLA and TCR-CMV co-occurrence with hypergeometric tests, applying a repertoire-size bias correction to TCR pairs. A later analysis estimated false discovery rates by permuting HLA or CMV assignments 20 times. In a later analysis, co-occurring TCRs were grouped using DBSCAN, and TCRdist sequence similarity was added for clustering within HLA-allele-positive subsets. For co-occurrence clustering, repertoires with fewer than 30,000 or more than 120,000 public chains were excluded, along with roughly 5 repertoires with anomalous nucleotide sharing. As stored in TCRdb, this immuneACCESS dataset retains in-frame rearrangements with V and J assigned. A fraction of the clones does not appear; measured against another copy, unresolved V genes explain less than half of the discrepancy, and the remainder lacks a known reason. D and trimming were read from the DNA, whereas the V and J calls and clone size are those reported in that table. This sample gives 95,000 to 100,000 clones in total; 75% to 90% of them show up just once. The ten largest clonotypes hold 3% to 5% of the sample.

The cohort consisted of 600 to 750 healthy bone marrow donors. At the time of sampling, all cohort members were nominally healthy, though unrecorded immune exposures were likely present. The donor was CMV seronegative and was included in the group of over 300 seronegative cohort members. A peripheral blood sample was provided by each donor, and peripheral blood mononuclear cells were used for TCR beta sequencing. The Qiagen DNeasy Blood Extraction Kit was used to extract genomic DNA from the blood cell samples. As encoded in the germline V gene, CDR1 is MNHEY while CDR2 is SVGAGI. Here V drops 0 bases and J drops 13 bases, and the junction holds 9 bases not matched to any gene. Measured from the cysteine to the phenylalanine, the CDR3 is 14 residues long. Only the CDR3 region is kept as DNA, spanning 42 bases read in frame from base 1.

The source of this sequence is a young man in good health and CMV-seronegative. Sequencing was carried out using PBMCs. Recombination linked TRBV6-5 to TRBJ2-7, with 10 bases matching TRBD2. The encoded CDR3 is CASSYSTSGGAVYF. The sequenced DNA is TGTGCCAGCAGTTACTCTACCAGCGGGGGGGCCGTTTACTTC.